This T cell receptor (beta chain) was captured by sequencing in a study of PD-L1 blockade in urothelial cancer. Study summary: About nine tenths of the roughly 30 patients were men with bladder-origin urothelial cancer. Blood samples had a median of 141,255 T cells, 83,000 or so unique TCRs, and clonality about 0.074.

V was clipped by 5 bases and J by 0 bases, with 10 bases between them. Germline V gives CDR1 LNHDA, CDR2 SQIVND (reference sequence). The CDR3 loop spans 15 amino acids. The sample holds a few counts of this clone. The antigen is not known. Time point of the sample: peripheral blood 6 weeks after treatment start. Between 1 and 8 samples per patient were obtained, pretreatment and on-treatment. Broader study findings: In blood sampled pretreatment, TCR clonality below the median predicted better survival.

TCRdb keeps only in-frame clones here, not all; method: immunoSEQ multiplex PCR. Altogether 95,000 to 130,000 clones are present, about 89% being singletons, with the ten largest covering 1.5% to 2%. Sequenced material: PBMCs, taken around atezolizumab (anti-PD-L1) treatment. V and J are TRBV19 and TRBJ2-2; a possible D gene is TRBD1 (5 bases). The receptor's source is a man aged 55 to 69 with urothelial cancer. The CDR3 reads CASSGASTNTGELFF. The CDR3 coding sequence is TGTGCCAGTAGTGGGGCCAGTACGAACACCGGGGAGCTGTTTTTT.